The 31 T cell receptor beta chains given below trace back to one sample, sequenced in a study of blood T cell repertoires in COVID-19. Data came from immunoSEQ multiplex PCR; TCRdb stores just in-frame clones and leaves some out. Of roughly 140,000 clones listed, about 80% are singletons. Sequenced: peripheral blood. The receptors were gathered from an elderly woman in a cohort sampled during active or convalescent COVID-19.

CDR3 in amino acids: CATSVIQAGALLVSSYNEQFF. The CDR3 DNA follows: TGTGCCACCAGTGTAATTCAGGCGGGGGCCCTACTCGTTAGCTCCTACAATGAGCAGTTCTTC. The V and J genes are TRBV24-1 and TRBJ2-1; D might be TRBD2 (7 bases). The CDR3 spans 21 residues. The V and J ends lost 5 bases and 0 bases respectively, with 28 bases between them. The V gene's germline CDR1 is KGHDR and CDR2 SFDVKD.

The chain links TRBV5-4 to TRBJ2-3; 9 bases map to TRBD2. Germline-derived CDR1 and CDR2 are SGHNT and YYREEE (reference sequence). The junction had 7 bases not matched to a gene; V was cut back by 4 bases and J by 4 bases. The CDR3 length is 15 residues. The CDR3 loop reads CASSRSRGGPDTQYF. The CDR3 nucleotides read TGTGCCAGCAGCCGCTCGCGGGGGGGCCCAGATACGCAGTATTTT.

This clone was found a few times. This chain links TRBV5-1 with TRBJ1-6, with D possibly TRBD1 on 6 matching bases. This CDR3 region has 13 residues. V dropped 4 bases and J dropped 10 bases, with 12 bases sitting between them. CDR1 and CDR2 from the germline V gene are SGHRS and YFSETQ. CDR3 bases: TGCGCCAGCAGCCCTCCGACAGGATCACCCCTCCACTTT. This sequence encodes CASSPPTGSPLHF. The full variable domain, in which reference TRBV5-1 and TRBJ1-6 provide the parts outside the CDR3, is KAGVTQTPRYLIKTRGQQVTLSCSPISGHRSVSWYQQTPGQGLQFLFEYFSETQRNKGNFPGRFSGRQFSNSRSEMNVSTLELGDSALYLCASSPPTGSPLHFGNGTRLTVT.

CDR3 loop: CASSIAYRDTEAFF. The CDR3 bases are TGTGCCAGTAGTATAGCTTACAGGGACACTGAAGCTTTCTTT. This chain connects TRBV19 to TRBJ1-1; maybe TRBD1 (6 bases). The germline gives CDR1 LNHDA, CDR2 SQIVND (reference sequence). CDR3 size: 14 residues. Trimming shortened V by 1 base and J by 3 bases, and 9 bases separated the two germline ends.

This clone showed up just a few times. The rearrangement links TRBV19 to TRBJ1-2; D unclear. The V end was cut by 7 bases, the J end by 1 base, with 16 bases between. The CDR3 loop spans 15 amino acids. Germline CDR1 and CDR2: LNHDA and SQIVND (reference sequence). The chain's CDR3 is CASTNQAGVNYGYTF. Written as DNA, the CDR3 is TGTGCCAGTACCAATCAGGCGGGAGTTAACTATGGCTACACCTTC.

The count of this clone is one. The V call is TRBV3-1 (or the pseudogene TRBV3-2), the J call TRBJ2-1; D is perhaps TRBD2 (6 bases). V lost 0 bases and J 7 bases, leaving 13 bases between the germline ends. This CDR3 has 15 amino acids. CDR1 and CDR2 (germline): LGHDT, YNNKEL (reference sequence). The CDR3 coding sequence is TGTGCCAGCAGCCAAGAGGGACTGAACGATAATGAGCAGTTCTTC. Amino acid sequence: CASSQEGLNDNEQFF.

This chain joins TRBV27 and TRBJ1-6; 7 bases map to TRBD1. Unmatched junction bases numbered 3, after V lost 4 bases and J lost 0 bases. The CDR3 spans 16 residues. CDR1 is MNHEY, CDR2 SMNVEV, per germline (reference sequence). CDR3 coding DNA: TGTGCCAGCAGTTGGGGACAGCGCTCCTATAATTCACCCCTCCACTTT. Protein: CASSWGQRSYNSPLHF.

The chain is built from TRBV6-5 and TRBJ2-5; D uncertain. This CDR3 has 13 residues. Trimming removed 4 bases at V and 5 bases at J, with 11 bases between. Per germline, CDR1 MNHEY and CDR2 SVGAGI. This CDR3 reads CASSWSRWETQYF. Written as DNA, the CDR3 is TGTGCCAGCAGTTGGAGTAGGTGGGAGACCCAGTACTTC.

The chain employs TRBV15 and TRBJ1-2; D possibly corresponds to TRBD1 (6 bases). The V gene lost 0 bases and the J gene lost 5 bases, with 19 bases spanning the gap. Germline CDR1 LNHNV, CDR2 YYDKDF (reference sequence). The CDR3 consists of 17 residues. The CDR3 DNA is TGTGCCACCAGCAGAGACAATTACAGGGTTCTTGCGTATGGCTACACCTTC. Amino acids: CATSRDNYRVLAYGYTF.

V and J are TRBV12-3 or TRBV12-4 and TRBJ1-2, with a possible D match to TRBD1 (5 bases). The V end was cut by 9 bases, the J end by 7 bases, with 12 bases between. There are 11 residues in the CDR3. This chain's CDR3 is CASTRGGGYTF. The CDR3 DNA sequence: TGTGCCAGTACACGGGGGGGTGGCTACACCTTC.

The rearrangement uses TRBV5-6 and TRBJ1-2; 10 nucleotides line up with TRBD1. Germline CDR1 reads SGHDT; CDR2 reads YYEEEE. The CDR3 runs to 17 residues. The V segment lost 4 bases and the J segment 7 bases; nucleotides outside the gene matches: 16. The CDR3, as DNA: TGTGCCAGCAGCGAATCCTTGGGACAGGGGTCTTTTAGTGGCTACACCTTC. Amino acid sequence: CASSESLGQGSFSGYTF.

The chain recombines TRBV19 with TRBJ1-5; no clear D gene. CDR3 length: 16 amino acids. Trimming took 4 bases from V and 5 from J, leaving 18 bases between them. Per germline, CDR1 LNHDA and CDR2 SQIVND (reference sequence). The CDR3 reads CASSTTSRALDQPQHF. CDR3 DNA sequence: TGTGCCAGTAGTACTACTTCGAGGGCCCTGGATCAGCCCCAGCATTTT.

This clone has just a few counts. The gene calls are TRBV19 and TRBJ2-5; TRBD1 is a possible D gene (5 bases). This CDR3 has 14 amino acids. The ends were cut back, 8 bases at V and 4 bases at J, with 17 bases in the middle. From germline, CDR1 is LNHDA and CDR2 SQIVND (reference sequence). CDR3 residues: CASGRIGRGETQYF. CDR3 in DNA: TGTGCCAGTGGCAGGATAGGAAGGGGAGAGACCCAGTACTTC.

The chain carries TRBV6-5 and TRBJ1-6; D unclear. With 7 bases removed from V and 0 bases from J, the gap between germline ends came to 7 bases. This CDR3 has 14 residues. Germline loops: CDR1 MNHEY, CDR2 SVGAGI. In DNA, the CDR3 is TGTGCCAGCAATAAGAGCTCCTATAATTCACCCCTCCACTTT. Its translation is CASNKSSYNSPLHF.

The chain employs TRBV6-2 or TRBV6-3 and TRBJ2-1; D possibly corresponds to TRBD2 (7 bases). V was trimmed by 2 bases and J by 6 bases, leaving 14 bases between them. The CDR3 totals 15 residues. Germline lookup yields CDR1 MNHEY and CDR2 SVGEGT. The CDR3 region is CASSYGGAPRNEQFF. For the CDR3, the DNA is TGTGCCAGCAGTTACGGGGGGGCCCCGCGCAATGAGCAGTTCTTC.

This chain uses TRBV10-3 with TRBJ1-2, with D maybe TRBD1 (6 bases). Germline loops: CDR1 ENHRY, CDR2 SYGVKD. CDR3 length: 15 residues. V was clipped by 0 bases and J by 4 bases, with 12 bases between them. CDR3 sequence: CAISESGQWAYGYTF. In nucleotides, the CDR3 is TGTGCCATCAGTGAGTCTGGACAGTGGGCCTATGGCTACACCTTC.

The chain recombines TRBV9 with TRBJ2-1, with 11 nucleotides matching TRBD2. The CDR3 covers 15 residues. Germline V gene data show CDR1 as SGDLS and CDR2 as YYNGEE. The V segment lost 5 bases and the J segment 4 bases; nucleotides outside the gene matches: 5. The CDR3 DNA sequence: TGTGCCAGCAGTCGGACTAGCGGGTTTTACAATGAGCAGTTCTTC. This sequence encodes CASSRTSGFYNEQFF. The full variable domain, rest sourced from reference TRBV9 and TRBJ2-1, is DSGVTQTPKHLITATGQRVTLRCSPRSGDLSVYWYQQSLDQGLQFLIQYYNGEERAKGNILERFSAQQFPDLHSELNLSSLELGDSALYFCASSRTSGFYNEQFFGPGTRLTVL.

The rearrangement links TRBV11-2 to TRBJ1-1; 8 bases agree with TRBD1. The CDR3 loop spans 15 amino acids. Germline V lookup: CDR1 SGHAT, CDR2 FQNNGV. The ends lost 5 bases at V and 2 bases at J; junction bases unmatched: 7. Here the CDR3 DNA reads TGTGCCAGCAGCGCGAACAGGGGGATTAACACTGAAGCTTTCTTT. Translated, it gives CASSANRGINTEAFF.

This chain links TRBV5-4 with TRBJ2-3; TRBD2 might be the D (6 bases). CDR1 and CDR2 (germline): SGHNT, YYREEE (reference sequence). CDR3 length: 16 amino acids. The V and J ends lost 5 bases and 0 bases respectively, with 16 bases between them. CDR3 protein: CASRSGGAGSTDTQYF. CDR3 DNA: TGTGCCAGCAGATCCGGCGGGGCAGGGAGCACAGATACGCAGTATTTT.

The V call is TRBV6-1, the J call TRBJ2-3, with no clear D. Looked up from germline, CDR1 is MNHNS and CDR2 is SASEGT. Trimming stripped 3 bases from V and 3 bases from J, with 4 bases between. The CDR3 extends over 12 amino acids. The CDR3 nucleotides are TGTGCCAGCAGTGACACAACAGATACGCAGTATTTT. Translating it yields CASSDTTDTQYF.

V usage is TRBV9 and J usage is TRBJ1-1; possibly TRBD1 for D (6 bases). V was shortened by 0 bases and J by 6 bases, with 15 bases between the two germline ends. This CDR3 contains 15 residues. Germline assignment: CDR1 SGDLS and CDR2 YYNGEE. For the CDR3, the DNA is TGTGCCAGCAGCGTAGCAGGGGTTATGATCGCTGAAGCTTTCTTT. Its protein is CASSVAGVMIAEAFF.

This clone was seen just once. This sequence joins TRBV9 and TRBJ1-4; D uncertain. Germline V gene sequence: CDR1 SGDLS, CDR2 YYNGEE. The CDR3 is 14 amino acids. The V end lost 1 base, the J end lost 0 bases, and 4 bases lay between the germline ends. CDR3: CASSVQATNEKLFF. The CDR3, as DNA: TGTGCCAGCAGCGTACAGGCAACTAATGAAAAACTGTTTTTT.

This chain links TRBV7-2 with TRBJ1-4; 9 bases are shared with TRBD1. The V segment lost 4 bases and the J segment 8 bases; nucleotides outside the gene matches: 8. Germline CDR1 and CDR2: SGHTA and FQGNSA. CDR3 length: 15 residues. CDR3 nucleotide sequence: TGTGCCAGCAGCTGGGGGGGGACAGGGAGGGAAAAACTGTTTTTT. This encodes CASSWGGTGREKLFF. Complete variable domain (other parts from reference TRBV7-2 and TRBJ1-4): GAGVSQSPSNKVTEKGKDVELRCDPISGHTALYWYRQSLGQGLEFLIYFQGNSAPDKSGLPSDRFSAERTGGSVSTLTIQRTQQEDSAVYLCASSWGGTGREKLFFGSGTQLSVL.

This chain joins TRBV5-1 and TRBJ2-5, with 7 bases that match TRBD2. The germline gives CDR1 SGHRS, CDR2 YFSETQ. Unmatched junction bases numbered 1, after V lost 0 bases and J lost 2 bases. The CDR3 is made up of 14 amino acids. As DNA, the CDR3 is TGCGCCAGCAGCTTGGCTAGCGGACAAGAGACCCAGTACTTC. This sequence encodes CASSLASGQETQYF.

Comment on this clone: The sample contains more than one DNA sequence encoding this CDR3. The chain carries TRBV27 and TRBJ1-5; no firm D call. This CDR3 has 16 residues. Germline-derived CDR1 and CDR2 are MNHEY and SMNVEV (reference sequence). Trimming shortened V by 0 bases and J by 5 bases, and 14 bases separated the two germline ends. The CDR3 sequence is CASSLSGSEGYQPQHF. The CDR3 DNA sequence: TGTGCCAGCAGTTTATCCGGCAGTGAGGGCTATCAGCCCCAGCATTTT.

The chain is built from TRBV24-1 and TRBJ2-3; 7 bases map to TRBD2. Germline V gives CDR1 KGHDR, CDR2 SFDVKD. There are 15 residues in the CDR3. The V and J ends lost 3 bases and 3 bases, in that order; junction bases with no gene match: 5. The CDR3 loop reads CATSDTGGRTDTQYF. As DNA, the CDR3 is TGTGCCACCAGTGATACGGGGGGAAGGACAGATACGCAGTATTTT.

This chain connects TRBV9 to TRBJ1-1; 7 positions match TRBD1. Germline CDR1 SGDLS, CDR2 YYNGEE. This CDR3 has 12 residues. Unmatched junction bases numbered 4, after V lost 7 bases and J lost 4 bases. As DNA, the CDR3 is TGTGCCAGCGGCAGGGGGGCCACTGAAGCTTTCTTT. Translation: CASGRGATEAFF.

The rearrangement joins TRBV3-1 (or the pseudogene TRBV3-2) to TRBJ2-7; D not certain. CDR1 is LGHDT and CDR2 is YNNKEL in the germline V gene (reference sequence). Trimming cost V 0 bases and J 2 bases, with 8 bases left between them. The CDR3 sequence is 14 residues long. DNA for the CDR3: TGTGCCAGCAGCCAAGAGAGTCCTCCCTACGAGCAGTACTTC. Translated: CASSQESPPYEQYF.

DNA of the CDR3: TGTGCCTGGAGTATAACCCTTTCATGGCCTGGGGCCAACGTCCTGACTTTC. Translating gives CAWSITLSWPGANVLTF. The rearrangement joins TRBV30 to TRBJ2-6, with D hard to call. CDR3 length equals 17 residues. Germline V gene lookup returns CDR1 GTSNPN and CDR2 SVGIG (reference sequence). Trimming left V 2 bases short and J 2 bases short, with 16 bases between.

V usage is TRBV5-1 and J usage is TRBJ1-2, with a tentative D call TRBD1 (6 bases). This CDR3 comprises 15 residues. Trimming removed 4 bases from V and 4 bases from J, with 17 bases in between. CDR1 and CDR2 (germline): SGHRS, YFSETQ. CDR3 DNA: TGCGCCAGCAGCCCCGGGGGAGGGGGTTCCTATGGCTACACCTTC. The encoded protein is CASSPGGGGSYGYTF.

The rearrangement links TRBV5-4 to TRBJ2-3; 9 nucleotides agree with TRBD2. CDR3 length equals 14 residues. Germline V gives CDR1 SGHNT, CDR2 YYREEE (reference sequence). V lost 4 bases, J lost 2 bases, and 2 bases stayed unmatched. This CDR3 reads CASSRGGDTDTQYF. For the CDR3, the DNA is TGTGCCAGCAGCCGCGGGGGGGACACAGATACGCAGTATTTT.